These 27 T cell receptor beta chains came from one sample sequenced in a study of regulatory T cells in long-lasting Graves disease. Time point denoted: newly diagnosed GD, antithyroid drugs for less than 3 months. The TCR library was prepared using RNA isolated from PBMCs. Arm-PCR of CDR3 regions with iRepertoire HTBI primers generated TCR beta libraries. TCRdb re-analysed the multiplex PCR reads in MiXCR, keeping a single row per CDR3 protein. The data hold 400,000 to 650,000 distinct CDR3 sequences, with about 16% observed a single time. A further study also used this sample, focusing on T cells in Graves' hyperthyroidism and ophthalmopathy.

The source material was peripheral blood mononuclear cells (PBMCs), sampled at new diagnosis, from a patient treated with antithyroid drugs. The receptors derive from a woman between 40 and 65 years old with Graves disease.

This clonotype turned up a few times. J is TRBJ2-2 and V is TRBV5-5, with D perhaps TRBD1 (6 bases). CDR1 is SGHKS and CDR2 is YYEKEE in the germline V gene (reference sequence). Trimming left V 6 bases short and J 4 bases short, with 19 bases between. This CDR3 comprises 16 residues. Written as DNA, the CDR3 is TGTGCCAGCAACCAATTGACAGGAAAGGGCACCGGGGAGCTGTTTTTT. It is translated as CASNQLTGKGTGELFF.

This clonotype was counted ten times or more. The chain combines TRBV2 with TRBJ2-5; the D gene is possibly TRBD2 (6 bases). There are 17 residues in the CDR3. The V end lost 2 bases, the J end lost 4 bases, and 20 bases lay between the germline ends. Germline V gives CDR1 SNHLY, CDR2 FYNNEI. CDR3 sequence (DNA): TGTGCCAGCAGTGAACTAGGTAGCGGAAGGAGGGGAGAGACCCAGTACTTC. It specifies CASSELGSGRRGETQYF.

This clonotype was detected a few times. V is TRBV11-2 and J is TRBJ1-6; 9 positions agree with TRBD1. The length of the CDR3 is 15 residues. The V gene's germline CDR1 is SGHAT and CDR2 FQNNGV. V lost 1 base and J lost 6; bases outside the gene matches: 1. CDR3 DNA: TGTGCCAGCAGCTTAGGGGACAGGGCTAATTCACCCCTCCACTTT. Translating gives CASSLGDRANSPLHF.

The sample holds a few counts of this clonotype. CDR3 in amino acids: CASSRWVAKDTQYF. The CDR3 DNA is TGTGCCAGCAGTCGCTGGGTGGCAAAAGATACGCAGTATTTT. The gene calls are TRBV12-3 or TRBV12-4 and TRBJ2-3; no clear D gene. This CDR3 spans 14 amino acids. Trimming took off 5 bases at V and 5 bases at J, with 14 bases between the two ends.

This clonotype was recorded a few times. The rearrangement links TRBV9 to TRBJ2-6; TRBD1 is a possible D gene (5 bases). From germline, CDR1 is SGDLS and CDR2 YYNGEE. The CDR3 has 15 amino acids. V dropped 3 bases and J dropped 5 bases, with 12 bases sitting between them. As DNA, the CDR3 is TGTGCCAGCAGCGCTCCAGACAGTAGGGCCAACGTCCTGACTTTC. Amino acid sequence: CASSAPDSRANVLTF.

This clonotype was detected many times. The gene calls are TRBV2 and TRBJ1-5; 9 bases are a match to TRBD1. Germline loops: CDR1 SNHLY, CDR2 FYNNEI. The J segment lost 5 bases and the V segment lost 8 bases, leaving 4 bases of the junction unmatched. The CDR3 length is 13 residues. The CDR3 sequence is CASVWDRDQPQHF. CDR3 coding DNA: TGTGCCAGCGTTTGGGACAGGGATCAGCCCCAGCATTTT. Full variable domain (remainder filled in from reference TRBV2 and TRBJ1-5): EPEVTQTPSHQVTQMGQEVILRCVPISNHLYFYWYRQILGQKVEFLVSFYNNEISEKSEIFDDQFSVERPDGSNFTLKIRSTKLEDSAMYFCASVWDRDQPQHFGDGTRLSIL.

A word on this clonotype: It may be a read error: a sequence one base away is much more abundant. The chain joins TRBV3-1 to TRBJ2-5; no firm D call. CDR3 length equals 14 residues. Germline V gene sequence: CDR1 LGHDT, CDR2 YNNKEL (reference sequence). The ends were cut back, 1 base at V and 1 base at J, with 7 bases in the middle. CDR3 amino acids: CASSQGVFQETQYF. The CDR3 DNA is TGTGCCAGCAGCCAAGGAGTGTTCCAAGAGACCCAGTACTTC.

The table lists this clonotype with many counts. This chain uses TRBV11-3 with TRBJ1-1, with D hard to call. The CDR3 totals 15 residues. V was shortened by 1 base and J by 1 base, with 10 bases between the two germline ends. Germline V gene sequence: CDR1 SGHNT, CDR2 YENEEA. The chain's CDR3 is CASSLGGRENTEAFF. The CDR3, as DNA: TGTGCCAGCAGCTTAGGCGGACGGGAGAACACTGAAGCTTTCTTT.

This clonotype was observed many times. This chain uses TRBV11-2 with TRBJ2-1; D ambiguous. The CDR3 spans 14 residues. Trimming pared 3 bases from V and 4 bases from J, leaving 10 bases between. The germline gives CDR1 SGHAT, CDR2 FQNNGV. The DNA of the CDR3 is TGTGCCAGCAGCTTCCTGGCCCTGTACAATGAGCAGTTCTTC. Translation gives CASSFLALYNEQFF.

This clonotype occurred a few times. This chain joins TRBV18 and TRBJ2-4, with D hard to call. The germline V gene has CDR1 KGHSH and CDR2 LQKENI. Trimming pared 2 bases from V and 0 bases from J, leaving 11 bases between. The CDR3 sequence is 16 residues long. DNA for the CDR3: TGTGCCAGCTCACCATTTAACGTCCTAGCCAAAAACATTCAGTACTTC. The encoded protein is CASSPFNVLAKNIQYF.

The V and J genes are TRBV4-1 and TRBJ2-3; 8 nucleotides align to TRBD2. This CDR3 spans 15 amino acids. The ends lost 0 bases at V and 9 bases at J; junction bases unmatched: 8. Per the germline V gene, CDR1 is MGHRA and CDR2 is YSYEKL. CDR3 sequence: CASSQDPAGAGTQYF. The CDR3 region has the DNA TGCGCCAGCAGCCAAGATCCAGCGGGGGCAGGAACGCAGTATTTT.

This clonotype came up a few times. The rearrangement joins TRBV19 to TRBJ2-3; the D gene could be TRBD1 or TRBD2 (6 bases each). The length of the CDR3 is 14 residues. V lost 3 bases to trimming and J lost 3 bases, with 10 bases between them. CDR1 LNHDA and CDR2 SQIVND come from the germline V gene (reference sequence). CDR3 sequence: CASSMGAGTDTQYF. The CDR3 coding sequence is TGTGCCAGTAGTATGGGGGCGGGGACAGATACGCAGTATTTT. Drawing the rest from reference TRBV19 and TRBJ2-3, the complete variable domain is DGGITQSPKYLFRKEGQNVTLSCEQNLNHDAMYWYRQDPGQGLRLIYYSQIVNDFQKGDIAEGYSVSREKKESFPLTVTSAQKNPTAFYLCASSMGAGTDTQYFGPGTRLTVL.

The chain is built from TRBV18 and TRBJ1-3; D remains ambiguous. The germline V and J ends were trimmed by 2 bases and 0 bases, with 11 bases remaining between them. The CDR3 sequence is 16 residues long. From germline, CDR1 is KGHSH and CDR2 LQKENI. The CDR3 protein is CASSPLGSNSGNTIYF. The CDR3 nucleotides are TGTGCCAGCTCACCATTAGGGTCCAACTCTGGAAACACCATATATTTT.

This chain joins TRBV3-1 and TRBJ2-6; D possibly matches TRBD1 or TRBD2 (6 bases each). The CDR3 sequence is 15 residues long. With 2 bases removed from V and 2 bases from J, the gap between germline ends came to 7 bases. Germline CDR1 and CDR2: LGHDT and YNNKEL (reference sequence). The CDR3 protein is CASSQRGPGANVLTF. The CDR3 bases are TGTGCCAGCAGCCAACGGGGGCCTGGGGCCAACGTCCTGACTTTC.

The chain combines TRBV7-2 with TRBJ1-2; weak D call: TRBD1 (5 bases). Germline V lookup: CDR1 SGHTA, CDR2 FQGNSA. V was cut by 1 base and J by 0 bases, with 12 bases left in between. The CDR3 length is 16 residues. This CDR3 reads CASSLGWQGPNYGYTF. The CDR3 nucleotides are TGTGCCAGCAGCTTAGGTTGGCAGGGACCTAACTATGGCTACACCTTC. The variable domain in full, completed from reference TRBV7-2 and TRBJ1-2, reads GAGVSQSPSNKVTEKGKDVELRCDPISGHTALYWYRQSLGQGLEFLIYFQGNSAPDKSGLPSDRFSAERTGGSVSTLTIQRTQQEDSAVYLCASSLGWQGPNYGYTFGSGTRLTVV.

This clonotype came up many times. This chain uses TRBV13 with TRBJ2-1; D is undetermined. Trimming removed 4 bases from V and 2 bases from J, with 15 bases in between. Germline lookup yields CDR1 PRHDT and CDR2 FYEKMQ (reference sequence). The length of the CDR3 is 16 residues. The DNA for the CDR3 is TGTGCCAGCAGCTCCAGCGTGTGGGGTCCCTACAATGAGCAGTTCTTC. Its translation: CASSSSVWGPYNEQFF.

This clonotype has a count of ten or more. The chain combines TRBV12-3 or TRBV12-4 with TRBJ1-1, with no clear D. The CDR3 has 11 residues. Trimming took 3 bases from V and 11 from J, leaving 10 bases between them. The CDR3 coding sequence is TGTGCCAGCAGTTTTGGGAGCGGCGCTTTCTTT. Translation: CASSFGSGAFF.

Ten or more counts support this clonotype. The chain couples TRBV12-5 to TRBJ1-5; D is undetermined. Between the trimmed V and J ends, which lost 3 bases and 3 bases, there was a span of 15 bases. This CDR3 is built from 16 residues. Per germline, CDR1 LGHNT and CDR2 FRNRAP. The CDR3: CASGFTPSDNNQPQHF. The CDR3 nucleotides are TGTGCTAGTGGTTTCACCCCAAGCGACAACAATCAGCCCCAGCATTTT.

This clonotype was counted many times. This chain uses TRBV28 with TRBJ2-7; D possibly uses TRBD1 or TRBD2 (6 bases each). The V gene lost 7 bases and the J gene lost 5 bases, with 18 bases spanning the gap. Germline CDR1 and CDR2: MDHEN and SYDVKM. The CDR3 totals 14 residues. CDR3 amino acids: CASNWAGQPHEQYF. The CDR3 DNA reads TGTGCCAGCAATTGGGCGGGACAACCACACGAGCAGTACTTC.

This rearrangement joins TRBV11-2 to TRBJ1-6; 9 nucleotides agree with TRBD1. The CDR3 totals 20 residues. V shed 3 bases, J shed 0 bases, and the junction held 12 bases outside the gene matches. From germline, CDR1 is SGHAT and CDR2 FQNNGV. CDR3 sequence (DNA): TGTGCCAGCAGCTTTACCCAAGTGGACAGGGGATACTCCTATAATTCACCCCTCCACTTT. This sequence encodes CASSFTQVDRGYSYNSPLHF.

Of note for this clonotype: Its ends do not fully match the called genes, so a read error is possible. V and J are TRBV28 and TRBJ2-5; possibly TRBD1 or TRBD2 for D (6 bases each). The germline gives CDR1 MDHEN, CDR2 SYDVKM. The CDR3 spans 15 residues. The CDR3 region is CVSSLEGGFQETQYF. The CDR3 region has the DNA TGTGTCAGCAGTTTAGAGGGGGGCTTCCAAGAGACCCAGTACTTC. The full variable domain, with the rest looked up from reference TRBV28 and TRBJ2-5, is DVKVTQSSRYLVKRTGEKVFLECVQDMDHENMFWYRQDPGLGLRLIYFSYDVKMKEKGDIPEGYSVSREKKERFSLILESASTNQTSMYLCVSSLEGGFQETQYFGPGTRLLVL.

This clonotype was detected only a few times. The chain is built from TRBV4-1 and TRBJ1-5; D not certain. This CDR3 has 15 amino acids. Deletions cut 3 bases from V and 4 bases from J, with 13 bases between. CDR1 is MGHRA, CDR2 YSYEKL, per germline. The DNA of the CDR3 is TGCGCCAGCAGCCAGCGCTATTCCCAGAATCAGCCCCAGCATTTT. Protein product: CASSQRYSQNQPQHF.

The chain uses TRBV2 and TRBJ2-2, with TRBD2 matching 9 bases. This CDR3 comprises 18 residues. The trim removed 3 bases at V and 1 base at J, leaving 9 bases unmatched. The germline V gene encodes CDR1 SNHLY and CDR2 FYNNEI. The CDR3 DNA sequence: TGTGCCAGCAGTGACCTTTTGGCGGGGGGGTGGAACACCGGGGAGCTGTTTTTT. It yields the protein CASSDLLAGGWNTGELFF.

A few counts support this clonotype. The chain has TRBV5-4 and TRBJ2-2, with D possibly matching TRBD2 (5 bases). Germline CDR1 reads SGHNT; CDR2 reads YYREEE (reference sequence). CDR3 length: 15 residues. The V end was cut by 4 bases, the J end by 4 bases, with 14 bases between. The CDR3 nucleotides read TGTGCCAGCAGCGTGGACTTCACCTCCACCGGGGAGCTGTTTTTT. Protein product: CASSVDFTSTGELFF.

Turning to this clonotype: A much larger clonotype is one base distant, so this may be a read error. The chain is built from TRBV12-3 or TRBV12-4 and TRBJ2-1; TRBD2 agrees at 7 bases. CDR3 length: 13 amino acids. V gave up 1 base and J gave up 9 bases; unmatched junction bases: 3. The CDR3 sequence is CASSLGEGGEQFF. In nucleotides, the CDR3 is TGTGCCAGCAGTTTAGGGGAGGGAGGTGAGCAGTTCTTC.

V and J are TRBV19 and TRBJ1-1, with 9 bases identical to TRBD1. J lost 8 bases, V lost 7 bases, and 5 bases had no gene match. The CDR3 sequence is 12 residues long. Germline V gene sequence: CDR1 LNHDA, CDR2 SQIVND (reference sequence). This chain's CDR3 is CASNTGGPEAFF. CDR3 coding DNA: TGTGCCAGTAACACAGGGGGCCCCGAAGCTTTCTTT. Full variable domain (outside the CDR3, taken from reference TRBV19 and TRBJ1-1): DGGITQSPKYLFRKEGQNVTLSCEQNLNHDAMYWYRQDPGQGLRLIYYSQIVNDFQKGDIAEGYSVSREKKESFPLTVTSAQKNPTAFYLCASNTGGPEAFFGQGTRLTVV.

This rearrangement joins TRBV6-1 to TRBJ1-1; D remains ambiguous. The CDR3 length is 12 residues. V was pared by 6 bases and J by 5 bases, with 10 bases between. Germline values: CDR1 MNHNS, CDR2 SASEGT. In DNA form, the CDR3 reads TGTGCCAGCAGACTCCAGACTACTGAAGCTTTCTTT. Translating it yields CASRLQTTEAFF.